The rows below give T cell receptor beta chains drawn from one sample of a study of T cell responses to AZD1222 COVID-19 vaccine. Some clones are missing from TCRdb's copy, which holds only in-frame ones; the method was immunoSEQ multiplex PCR. Here the sample spans nearly 100,000 clones, 88% being singletons. The starting material was peripheral blood, obtained on day 0 of AZD1222 vaccination. All receptors come from an adult in good health. Each CDR3 is given with its conserved first and last residue. Fields, in order: J gene, D gene, V gene, CDR3 DNA, CDR3 protein. A D gene is named only where the DNA matches it firmly.

J gene: TRBJ1-3
D gene: -
V gene: TRBV10-3
CDR3 DNA: TGTGCCATCAGCGAGTGGGTACACACCATATATTTT
CDR3 protein: CAISEWVHTIYF

J gene: TRBJ1-3
D gene: -
V gene: TRBV27
CDR3 DNA: TGTGCCAGCAGTAGGGGTTTCTCTGGAAACACCATATATTTT
CDR3 protein: CASSRGFSGNTIYF

J gene: TRBJ1-6
D gene: -
V gene: TRBV5-1
CDR3 DNA: TGCGCCAGCAGCTTGGGGCAGCCAAATTCACCCCTCCACTTT
CDR3 protein: CASSLGQPNSPLHF

J gene: TRBJ2-5
D gene: -
V gene: TRBV7-9
CDR3 DNA: TGTGCCAGCAGCTGGGAGACCCAGTACTTC
CDR3 protein: CASSWETQYF

J gene: TRBJ1-1
D gene: -
V gene: TRBV5-1
CDR3 DNA: TGCGCCAGCAGCTTGACTTTTTCAGGGGATGAAGCTTTCTTT
CDR3 protein: CASSLTFSGDEAFF

J gene: TRBJ2-5
D gene: -
V gene: TRBV7-9
CDR3 DNA: TGTGCCAGCAGCTTAGGTGTGTGGGGGCCCCGAGAGACCCAGTACTTC
CDR3 protein: CASSLGVWGPRETQYF

J gene: TRBJ1-2
D gene: -
V gene: TRBV5-1
CDR3 DNA: TGCGCCAGCAGCTTGGATGGGGAAGGCTACACCTTC
CDR3 protein: CASSLDGEGYTF

J gene: TRBJ1-1
D gene: -
V gene: TRBV5-1
CDR3 DNA: TGCGCCAGCAGCTTGGAGAGCACCATGAACACTGAAGCTTTCTTT
CDR3 protein: CASSLESTMNTEAFF

J gene: TRBJ2-3
D gene: TRBD1
V gene: TRBV6-5
CDR3 DNA: TGTGCCAGCGGGGAGGGGACAGGGGGCGCGGATACGCAGTATTTT
CDR3 protein: CASGEGTGGADTQYF

J gene: TRBJ1-3
D gene: -
V gene: TRBV28
CDR3 DNA: TGTGCCAGCAGTTCCAGAGAAAACACCATATATTTT
CDR3 protein: CASSSRENTIYF

J gene: TRBJ1-4
D gene: -
V gene: TRBV6-5
CDR3 DNA: TGTGCCAGCAAGGGCCGTACTAATGAAAAACTGTTTTTT
CDR3 protein: CASKGRTNEKLFF